The 23 T cell receptor beta chains below were found in one sample sequenced in a study of PD-1 blockade in classical Hodgkin lymphoma. Generated by immunoSEQ multiplex PCR, the TCRdb table keeps only in-frame clones and is missing some. Seen here are 37,000 or so clones, 88% observed once, and the top ten hold approximately 7.5%. All patients relapsed after autologous stem cell transplantation, and brentuximab vedotin exposure varied. The specimen was peripheral blood mononuclear cells (PBMCs), collected before the second cycle of nivolumab. These TCRs come from a human donor with classical Hodgkin lymphoma.

This chain joins TRBV19 and TRBJ2-7, with D possibly matching TRBD2 (5 bases). The CDR3 has 14 amino acids. The germline CDR1 and CDR2 sequences are LNHDA and SQIVND (reference sequence). Between the trimmed V and J ends, which lost 5 bases and 1 base, there was a span of 12 bases. CDR3 in amino acids: CASSLRTGSYEQYF. The CDR3 region has the DNA TGTGCCAGTAGTCTCAGGACGGGGTCCTACGAGCAGTACTTC.

This chain connects TRBV5-1 to TRBJ1-1, with D possibly TRBD1 on 6 matching bases. Per the germline V gene, CDR1 is SGHRS and CDR2 is YFSETQ. V was shortened by 1 base and J by 2 bases, with 15 bases between the two germline ends. This CDR3 spans 16 amino acids. CDR3 protein: CASSLPQGKGNTEAFF. In DNA form, the CDR3 reads TGCGCCAGCAGCTTGCCACAGGGAAAAGGTAACACTGAAGCTTTCTTT.

V and J are TRBV9 and TRBJ1-5, with unresolved D. This CDR3 comprises 16 residues. V lost 4 bases and J lost 9, with 23 bases in between. Germline CDR1 is SGDLS and CDR2 is YYNGEE. The CDR3 protein is CASSLPPADKIPPQHF. The DNA for the CDR3 is TGTGCCAGCAGCCTGCCCCCGGCAGACAAGATCCCGCCCCAGCATTTT.

The V and J genes are TRBV7-2 and TRBJ2-3; TRBD1 might be the D (5 bases). The CDR3 contains 15 residues. From germline, CDR1 is SGHTA and CDR2 FQGNSA. Trimming left V 1 base short and J 0 bases short, with 8 bases between. Here the CDR3 DNA reads TGTGCCAGCAGCTTAGGGGGCTGGAGCACAGATACGCAGTATTTT. Protein sequence: CASSLGGWSTDTQYF.

This chain joins TRBV30 and TRBJ1-2; no clear D. The V and J ends lost 3 bases and 4 bases respectively, with 12 bases between them. Germline CDR1 reads GTSNPN; CDR2 reads SVGIG (reference sequence). The CDR3 has 13 residues. Written as DNA, the CDR3 is TGTGCCTGGAGCCCAAGTTTACGCTATGGCTACACCTTC. This codes for CAWSPSLRYGYTF.

This clone was seen just once. V is TRBV11-3 and J is TRBJ1-5; TRBD1 might be the D (6 bases). With 3 bases removed from V and 4 bases from J, the gap between germline ends came to 7 bases. The CDR3 has 13 amino acids. Germline V CDR1 and CDR2: SGHNT, YENEEA. The CDR3 protein is CASSLQGNQPQHF. CDR3 nucleotides: TGTGCCAGCAGCTTGCAGGGGAATCAGCCCCAGCATTTT.

This clone was seen a single time. This chain joins TRBV15 and TRBJ1-5, with unresolved D. This CDR3 has 17 amino acids. The V end lost 0 bases, the J end lost 3 bases, and 15 bases lay between the germline ends. Germline V gene data show CDR1 as LNHNV and CDR2 as YYDKDF (reference sequence). The CDR3 is CATSRDAWTGNNQPQHF. Here the CDR3 DNA reads TGTGCCACCAGCAGAGACGCTTGGACGGGGAACAATCAGCCCCAGCATTTT.

The chain links TRBV11-2 to TRBJ2-3; no definite D call. Germline V lookup: CDR1 SGHAT, CDR2 FQNNGV. Trimming removed 5 bases at V and 3 bases at J, with 9 bases between. CDR3 length equals 13 residues. CDR3 DNA sequence: TGTGCCAGCAGCCCCGGTTGGACAGATACGCAGTATTTT. Translation: CASSPGWTDTQYF.

This clone was found once. This chain uses TRBV6-5 with TRBJ2-1, with no clear D. In germline, CDR1 is MNHEY, CDR2 SVGAGI. This CDR3 has 13 residues. V was clipped by 7 bases and J by 0 bases, with 7 bases between them. CDR3 sequence: CASTPTSYNEQFF. CDR3 bases: TGTGCCAGCACCCCGACCTCCTACAATGAGCAGTTCTTC.

The chain couples TRBV5-1 to TRBJ2-7; 7 bases line up with TRBD2. The V gene's germline CDR1 is SGHRS and CDR2 YFSETQ. Trimming removed 4 bases from V and 3 bases from J; junction bases left unmatched: 7. CDR3 length: 14 residues. CDR3 loop: CASSPSGRLYEQYF. The CDR3 DNA follows: TGCGCCAGCAGCCCATCCGGGAGGCTCTACGAGCAGTACTTC.

CDR3 sequence: CASSPAGAGGDTQYF. The CDR3 DNA reads as TGCGCCAGCAGCCCAGCTGGAGCGGGAGGGGATACGCAGTATTTT. V gene TRBV5-1 combines with J gene TRBJ2-3, with 10 bases that match TRBD2. The V gene's germline CDR1 is SGHRS and CDR2 YFSETQ. J was trimmed by 6 bases and V by 4 bases; bases with no gene match: 8. This CDR3 is 15 amino acids long.

V is TRBV19 and J is TRBJ2-3; D gene ambiguous. The germline CDR1 and CDR2 sequences are LNHDA and SQIVND (reference sequence). There are 13 residues in the CDR3. V shed 3 bases and J shed 6 bases, with 10 bases lying between them. The CDR3 coding sequence is TGTGCCAGTAGTATCCCGGAAGATGATACGCAGTATTTT. This sequence encodes CASSIPEDDTQYF.

This chain connects TRBV19 to TRBJ1-2; D uncertain. The length of the CDR3 is 14 residues. Looked up from germline, CDR1 is LNHDA and CDR2 is SQIVND (reference sequence). Trimming cost V 1 base and J 4 bases, with 10 bases left between them. The CDR3 region is CASSIVLDGYGYTF. DNA for the CDR3: TGTGCCAGTAGTATAGTCCTGGACGGCTATGGCTACACCTTC. The full variable domain, rest sourced from reference TRBV19 and TRBJ1-2, is DGGITQSPKYLFRKEGQNVTLSCEQNLNHDAMYWYRQDPGQGLRLIYYSQIVNDFQKGDIAEGYSVSREKKESFPLTVTSAQKNPTAFYLCASSIVLDGYGYTFGSGTRLTVV.

J is TRBJ2-7 and V is TRBV4-1, with D hard to call. This CDR3 comprises 14 residues. With 3 bases removed from V and 6 bases from J, the gap between germline ends came to 15 bases. Germline CDR1 and CDR2: MGHRA and YSYEKL. This chain's CDR3 is CASSHPGVVVEQYF. In DNA, the CDR3 is TGCGCCAGCAGCCACCCGGGCGTCGTAGTCGAGCAGTACTTC.

CDR3 sequence reads: CSAVGPGEQYF. The CDR3 coding sequence is TGCAGTGCTGTCGGGCCCGGGGAGCAGTACTTC. The chain employs TRBV20-1 and TRBJ2-7; D unclear. The germline gives CDR1 DFQATT, CDR2 SNEGSKA (reference sequence). The CDR3 sequence is 11 residues long. V gave up 5 bases and J gave up 7 bases, with 12 bases separating them.

This sequence joins TRBV7-9 and TRBJ2-4; D may be TRBD2 (5 bases). The V gene's germline CDR1 is SEHNR and CDR2 FQNEAQ (reference sequence). The CDR3 spans 14 residues. Trimming shortened V by 5 bases and J by 9 bases, and 17 bases separated the two germline ends. For the CDR3, the DNA is TGTGCCAGCAGCCCACTCGGAGGATGGGGCATTCAGTACTTC. Translation: CASSPLGGWGIQYF. Looking up the rest from reference TRBV7-9 and TRBJ2-4 gives the full variable domain: DTGVSQNPRHKITKRGQNVTFRCDPISEHNRLYWYRQTLGQGPEFLTYFQNEAQLEKSRLLSDRFSAERPKGSFSTLEIQRTEQGDSAMYLCASSPLGGWGIQYFGAGTRLSVL.

This chain joins TRBV6-1 and TRBJ2-3; D gene unclear. The V gene's germline CDR1 is MNHNS and CDR2 SASEGT. The CDR3 contains 15 residues. Deletions cut 8 bases from V and 3 bases from J, with 18 bases between. CDR3 sequence reads: CASHQQTSITDTQYF. The CDR3, as DNA: TGTGCCAGCCACCAACAGACCTCTATTACAGATACGCAGTATTTT.

A single count supports this clone. V gene TRBV29-1 combines with J gene TRBJ2-7; TRBD1 agrees at 7 bases. This CDR3 region has 12 residues. V lost 4 bases to trimming and J lost 2 bases; unmatched junction nucleotides: 2. CDR1 is SQVTM, CDR2 ANQGSEA, per germline. The CDR3 loop reads CSVAGGAYEQYF. DNA of the CDR3: TGCAGCGTTGCAGGGGGTGCCTACGAGCAGTACTTC.

The chain combines TRBV5-1 with TRBJ1-4, with a tentative D call TRBD1 (6 bases). The CDR3 loop spans 17 amino acids. CDR1 SGHRS and CDR2 YFSETQ come from the germline V gene. Trimming took 3 bases from V and 0 from J, leaving 15 bases between them. The CDR3 region has the DNA TGCGCCAGCAGCTCTCTGGGGGCTCCTGCAACTAATGAAAAACTGTTTTTT. Translating gives CASSSLGAPATNEKLFF.

J is TRBJ2-1 and V is TRBV5-1, with 15 bases identical to TRBD2. V shed 1 base and J 8 bases; nucleotides not matched to a gene: 4. Germline V CDR1 and CDR2: SGHRS, YFSETQ. The length of the CDR3 is 16 residues. In DNA form, the CDR3 reads TGCGCCAGCAGCTTGCAGGGGACTAGCGGGAGGTATGAGCAGTTCTTC. Encoded protein: CASSLQGTSGRYEQFF.

The V call is TRBV10-3, the J call TRBJ2-7, with unresolved D. Germline V gene data show CDR1 as ENHRY and CDR2 as SYGVKD. V was trimmed by 2 bases and J by 4 bases, leaving 6 bases between them. CDR3 length: 12 residues. This CDR3 reads CAISEPRYEQYF. The CDR3 nucleotides read TGTGCCATCAGTGAGCCAAGGTACGAGCAGTACTTC.

This sequence joins TRBV11-2 and TRBJ2-5, with 9 positions matching TRBD1. The ends lost 5 bases at V and 7 bases at J; junction bases unmatched: 14. The CDR3 has 16 amino acids. Germline assignment: CDR1 SGHAT and CDR2 FQNNGV. This chain's CDR3 is CASSPNRGRYGGTQYF. The CDR3 DNA reads TGTGCCAGCAGCCCCAACAGGGGGCGTTACGGGGGGACCCAGTACTTC. The variable domain in full, completed from reference TRBV11-2 and TRBJ2-5, reads EAGVAQSPRYKIIEKRQSVAFWCNPISGHATLYWYQQILGQGPKLLIQFQNNGVVDDSQLPKDRFSAERLKGVDSTLKIQPAKLEDSAVYLCASSPNRGRYGGTQYFGPGTRLLVL.

V is TRBV19 and J is TRBJ2-2; D is possibly TRBD1 or TRBD2 (5 bases each). The CDR3 consists of 14 residues. The V end was cut by 5 bases, the J end by 2 bases, with 9 bases between. The germline gives CDR1 LNHDA, CDR2 SQIVND (reference sequence). The CDR3 coding sequence is TGTGCCAGTAGTTGGGGGAGAAACACCGGGGAGCTGTTTTTT. Protein product: CASSWGRNTGELFF.